This TCR beta chain was captured in a study of blood T cell repertoires in COVID-19 (dated by TCRdb to 2020 to 2021). Looking at the study overall: Collaborator samples came from the United States, Italy and Spain and covered acute and convalescent phases of COVID-19. Where available, HLA class I and class II types were obtained from metadata supplied by the sample provider rather than from assay-based typing. The samples were drawn from two sources: the first 160 participants of the ongoing ImmuneRACE study, and 1,200 or so subjects contributed by 6 global collaborators. The prospective study material was composed of cDNA or gDNA derived from T cells, B-cell-depleted T cells, or PBMCs. The sample metadata nearly always contained a de-identified subject ID, COVID-19 status, age in years and sex. The repertoires were released in a freely available public database intended as a resource for research on the immune response to SARS-CoV-2. Subjects who had been exposed to COVID-19, were actively infected with it, or had recovered from it provided the deeply sampled blood TCRbeta repertoires that made up the dataset. Here is what the overall study found, with its caveats: How much clinical and demographic metadata was included differed by source and by participant, and the metadata was provided uncurated.

A second Seattle source provided samples from volunteer blood donors who had recovered from COVID-19. Collaborating institutions collected whole blood in K2EDTA tubes following their own protocols. For TCRbeta analysis, collaborators shipped samples in one of three forms: frozen whole blood, isolated PBMCs, or DNA extracted from either of those sample types. Counted from cysteine to phenylalanine, this CDR3 has 14 amino acids. Of the read, only the CDR3 DNA is kept; its 42 bases are in frame from base 1. The trim is 6 bases for V and 0 bases for J, with a gap of 9 bases between the germline ends. The CDR1 and CDR2 encoded by the germline V gene are MDHEN and SYDVKM. TCRbeta CDR3 regions were amplified from genomic DNA using the immunoSEQ Assay, a bias-controlled multiplex PCR. Per the authors' processing: Nucleated cell counts per sample were estimated from amplification of reference gene primers within the assay. Sequence reads were collapsed and filtered to measure the absolute abundance of every unique TCRbeta CDR3 rearrangement. For each sample, productive Simpson clonality was calculated as the square root of Simpson's diversity index over productive rearrangements. TCRdb took this table from immuneACCESS and kept in-frame rearrangements with V and J called. Such tables lack part of the clones; where checked against another copy, unresolved V genes explain under half of the gap, and the rest is unexplained. The V and J calls and clone size are taken from that table; D and trimming were inferred from the DNA. The sample table records some 290,000 clones; 83% of these occur just once. The ten largest clones add up to about 4.3% of the sample.

Comment on this clone: Its target antigen remains unknown. No base quality information exists; no much larger clone differs at one position.

The rearrangement joined TRBV28 to TRBJ2-4; TRBD2 is perhaps the D gene, given 5 matching bases. What was sequenced was peripheral blood. This TCR was sampled from a man between 60 and 70 years old who had recovered from COVID-19. The CDR3 region reads CASRPGIAKNIQYF. The bases read TGTGCCAGCAGACCCGGGATAGCCAAAAACATTCAGTACTTC.